These 2 T cell receptor beta chains share one sample of origin, sequenced in a study of T cells expressing NK-cell markers (dated by TCRdb to between 2020 and 2021). Library preparation used 5' RACE. Sequencer: Illumina HiSeq 2000. The reads were reprocessed in TCRdb, with one entry per CDR3 protein sequence and no accompanying DNA. The sample table includes approximately 440,000 distinct CDR3 sequences. Approximately 1.5% of the sample is in the top ten clones. The sample comprised blood T cells: a sorted CD56 or NKG2C T cell subset, CD4+ or CD8+ T cells, or bulk PBMC T cells (not recorded which). Source of these receptors: a woman in her fifties or sixties in good health. Donor details come from another sample of the same person, matched by shared clones.

J is TRBJ2-7 and V is TRBV12-3 or TRBV12-4; TCRdb reports TRBD2, a call that lacks DNA to check it against. The CDR3 contains 12 residues. This CDR3 reads CASSFGASGVDF.

The genes are TRBV30 and TRBJ2-7. Germline V gene lookup returns CDR1 GTSNPN and CDR2 SVGIG (reference sequence). The CDR3 extends over 13 amino acids. The CDR3 sequence is CAWSANGPYEQYF.